These 23 T cell receptor beta chains were all obtained from the same sample, sequenced in a study of PD-L1 blockade in urothelial cancer. Regarding time point: pretreatment peripheral blood. Repertoires were generated with immunoSEQ multiplex PCR, while TCRdb's copy carries only in-frame clones and drops some. The sample consists of roughly 53,000 clones, approximately 90% of them appearing once. The specimen was PBMCs, collected around atezolizumab (anti-PD-L1) treatment. Source of these receptors: a woman in her fifties or sixties with urothelial cancer.

This sequence joins TRBV4-3 and TRBJ1-4; 8 nucleotides line up with TRBD1. Germline assignment: CDR1 LGHNA and CDR2 YSLEER. This CDR3 comprises 15 residues. V shed 4 bases and J 14 bases; nucleotides not matched to a gene: 15. CDR3 nucleotides: TGCGCCAGCAGCCCTCTACCAGGACAGGGCCAAATTCTGTTTTTT. Protein: CASSPLPGQGQILFF.

The chain couples TRBV18 to TRBJ2-5; D remains ambiguous. Trimming removed 0 bases at V and 13 bases at J, with 15 bases between. The CDR3 consists of 13 residues. Germline V lookup: CDR1 KGHSH, CDR2 LQKENI. In DNA form, the CDR3 reads TGTGCCAGCTCACCACCAGGCAGCTCCCGCGGGTACTTC. Protein product: CASSPPGSSRGYF. The variable domain in full, completed from reference TRBV18 and TRBJ2-5, reads NAGVMQNPRHLVRRRGQEARLRCSPMKGHSHVYWYRQLPEEGLKFMVYLQKENIIDESGMPKERFSAEFPKEGPSILRIQQVVRGDSAAYFCASSPPGSSRGYFGPGTRLLVL.

This sequence joins TRBV12-5 and TRBJ2-1, with TRBD1 matching over 10 bases. This CDR3 is 13 amino acids long. Germline V gene lookup returns CDR1 LGHNT and CDR2 FRNRAP. Trimming at V came to 4 bases and at J to 8 bases, leaving 2 bases not matched to a gene. CDR3 bases: TGTGCTAGTGGTTCCGGGACAGGGGATGAGCAGTTCTTC. This translates into CASGSGTGDEQFF.

This clone was counted a few times. This rearrangement joins TRBV28 to TRBJ1-1; TRBD1 is a possible D gene (6 bases). This CDR3 is 15 amino acids long. V gave up 6 bases and J gave up 5 bases, with 19 bases separating them. The V gene's germline CDR1 is MDHEN and CDR2 SYDVKM. The CDR3 DNA follows: TGTGCCAGCAGGACGTCGGGGGGCGCGGATACTGAAGCTTTCTTT. Its protein product is CASRTSGGADTEAFF.

The V and J genes are TRBV6-1 and TRBJ2-5, with TRBD1 matching 7 bases. The CDR3 spans 14 residues. CDR1 is MNHNS and CDR2 is SASEGT in the germline V gene. V dropped 7 bases and J dropped 4; count of bases not matched to a gene: 9. The CDR3 protein is CASILGQATETQYF. The CDR3 DNA reads as TGTGCCAGCATCCTTGGACAGGCGACAGAGACCCAGTACTTC.

The chain uses TRBV6-5 and TRBJ2-7; D perhaps matches TRBD1 (5 bases). This CDR3 has 13 residues. Germline CDR1 and CDR2: MNHEY and SVGAGI. V lost 6 bases and J 3 bases, leaving 12 bases between the germline ends. The CDR3 is CASSFEQDYEQYF. The DNA for the CDR3 is TGTGCCAGCAGCTTCGAACAGGACTACGAGCAGTACTTC.

The DNA of the CDR3 is TGTGCCAGCAGTTTATCCGGTGGGGGGGGCACAGATACGCAGTATTTT. Amino acid sequence: CASSLSGGGGTDTQYF. V gene TRBV6-5 combines with J gene TRBJ2-3; 7 nucleotides match TRBD2. CDR3 length equals 16 residues. Germline-derived CDR1 and CDR2 are MNHEY and SVGAGI. The J segment lost 1 base and the V segment lost 4 bases, leaving 8 bases of the junction unmatched.

This chain joins TRBV29-1 and TRBJ1-1; TRBD1 aligns across 7 bases. Germline loops: CDR1 SQVTM, CDR2 ANQGSEA. The CDR3 has 13 amino acids. Trimming cost V 3 bases and J 4 bases; bases outside gene matches: 5. CDR3: CSVDRGQRTEAFF. The CDR3 nucleotides read TGCAGCGTTGATAGGGGGCAGCGCACTGAAGCTTTCTTT.

This chain joins TRBV7-2 and TRBJ1-2; D might be TRBD1 (5 bases). Trimming stripped 0 bases from V and 6 bases from J, with 14 bases between. The CDR3 loop spans 15 amino acids. CDR1 is SGHTA, CDR2 FQGNSA, per germline. The CDR3 nucleotides read TGTGCCAGCAGCTTAGCGGGGGGGATCAGAAATGGCTACACCTTC. Amino acids: CASSLAGGIRNGYTF.

Of note for this clone: At one boundary the junction diverges from the germline segment, which might be a read error. J is TRBJ1-4 and V is TRBV2; 9 bases match TRBD1. The CDR3 has 16 amino acids. Germline V gene data show CDR1 as SNHLY and CDR2 as FYNNEI. Here the CDR3 DNA reads TGTGCCAGCAGAGAAGATTCCGGGACAGGGATTGTAAAACTGTTTTTT. Translation: CASREDSGTGIVKLFF. Drawing the rest from reference TRBV2 and TRBJ1-4, the complete variable domain is EPEVTQTPSHQVTQMGQEVILRCVPISNHLYFYWYRQILGQKVEFLVSFYNNEISEKSEIFDDQFSVERPDGSNFTLKIRSTKLEDSAMYFCASREDSGTGIVKLFFGSGTQLSVL.

This clone showed up just a few times. The chain joins TRBV27 to TRBJ1-6; the D gene is possibly TRBD1 (5 bases). The CDR3 has 12 amino acids. V was cut by 5 bases and J by 8 bases, with 7 bases left in between. Germline V CDR1 and CDR2: MNHEY, SMNVEV (reference sequence). CDR3 region: CASSQGDSPLHF. CDR3 bases: TGTGCCAGCAGTCAGGGCGATTCACCCCTCCACTTT.

This sequence joins TRBV19 and TRBJ1-5; unclear D gene. CDR1 and CDR2 (germline): LNHDA, SQIVND (reference sequence). This CDR3 region has 15 residues. V dropped 6 bases and J dropped 4 bases, with 16 bases sitting between them. CDR3 DNA sequence: TGTGCCAGTAGCGCCGAAGAGGGATGGAATCAGCCCCAGCATTTT. The encoded protein is CASSAEEGWNQPQHF.

The chain joins TRBV18 to TRBJ2-6; 9 nucleotides line up with TRBD1. With V trimmed by 1 base and J by 4 bases, 5 bases remained unmatched. CDR1 and CDR2 (germline): KGHSH, LQKENI. This CDR3 is built from 17 residues. CDR3 in amino acids: CASSPLRTGDGANVLTF. CDR3 DNA: TGTGCCAGCTCACCACTTAGGACAGGGGACGGGGCCAACGTCCTGACTTTC.

In this sample, this clone turned up a few times. The rearrangement uses TRBV4-3 and TRBJ1-4; D call uncertain. Germline V lookup: CDR1 LGHNA, CDR2 YSLEER. V was pared by 0 bases and J by 8 bases, with 4 bases between. The CDR3 extends over 12 amino acids. The CDR3 DNA is TGCGCCAGCAGCCAAGATCCAGAAAAACTGTTTTTT. Amino acid sequence: CASSQDPEKLFF.

V gene TRBV28 combines with J gene TRBJ2-4; 9 bases fit TRBD2. V lost 0 bases to trimming and J lost 4 bases; unmatched junction nucleotides: 4. CDR1 is MDHEN, CDR2 SYDVKM, per germline. The CDR3 covers 16 residues. The CDR3 coding sequence is TGTGCCAGCAGTTTATGGCGGGAGGGCCCGAAAAACATTCAGTACTTC. Translation: CASSLWREGPKNIQYF.

The chain links TRBV6-6 to TRBJ1-2; tentative D call: TRBD1 (6 bases). The ends were cut back, 0 bases at V and 3 bases at J, with 11 bases in the middle. The CDR3 spans 15 residues. Germline CDR1 MNHNY, CDR2 SVGAGI (reference sequence). As DNA, the CDR3 is TGTGCCAGCAGTTACTCGAGGCCAGGGGACTATGGCTACACCTTC. Residues: CASSYSRPGDYGYTF.

The chain combines TRBV28 with TRBJ1-4; D unresolved. Per germline, CDR1 MDHEN and CDR2 SYDVKM. CDR3 length equals 17 residues. V dropped 5 bases and J dropped 6 bases, with 22 bases sitting between them. CDR3 protein: CASSPARSFRLDEKLFF. The DNA of the CDR3 is TGTGCCAGCAGTCCGGCCCGGAGCTTCCGCCTAGATGAAAAACTGTTTTTT.

This chain connects TRBV9 to TRBJ2-1, with 15 bases lining up with TRBD2. The ends lost 4 bases at V and 9 bases at J; junction bases unmatched: 5. The CDR3 spans 15 residues. Germline V gene sequence: CDR1 SGDLS, CDR2 YYNGEE. DNA of the CDR3: TGTGCCAGCAGCTCCGGACTAGCGGGGGGGCTTGAGCAGTTCTTC. Translation gives CASSSGLAGGLEQFF.

This sequence joins TRBV11-2 and TRBJ2-2, with a possible D match to TRBD2 (6 bases). V was trimmed by 3 bases and J by 1 base, leaving 15 bases between them. Looked up from germline, CDR1 is SGHAT and CDR2 is FQNNGV. This CDR3 region has 17 residues. CDR3 sequence reads: CASSFTDSGVNTGELFF. CDR3 sequence (DNA): TGTGCCAGCAGCTTTACAGATAGCGGCGTGAACACCGGGGAGCTGTTTTTT.

The rearrangement links TRBV6-1 to TRBJ1-1; weak D call: TRBD1 (6 bases). Deletions cut 6 bases from V and 0 bases from J, with 14 bases between. In germline, CDR1 is MNHNS, CDR2 SASEGT. CDR3 length: 15 amino acids. CDR3 residues: CASSTAGVMNTEAFF. CDR3 nucleotides: TGTGCCAGCAGCACCGCAGGGGTAATGAACACTGAAGCTTTCTTT.

Only a few counts were recorded for this clone. This sequence joins TRBV6-5 and TRBJ2-5; D is undetermined. V was cut by 4 bases and J by 5 bases, with 8 bases left in between. Germline CDR1 reads MNHEY; CDR2 reads SVGAGI. CDR3 length equals 12 residues. For the CDR3, the DNA is TGTGCCAGCAGTTCCACCCGGGAGACCCAGTACTTC. Protein: CASSSTRETQYF.

The chain has TRBV18 and TRBJ2-1; TRBD2 matches 8 bases. V lost 2 bases, J lost 9 bases, and 15 bases stayed unmatched. Germline-derived CDR1 and CDR2 are KGHSH and LQKENI. This CDR3 region has 17 residues. This chain's CDR3 is CASSPYTGTRSVSEQFF. The CDR3 bases are TGTGCCAGCTCACCATATACAGGGACTAGGAGTGTGAGTGAGCAGTTCTTC.

The chain joins TRBV4-3 to TRBJ2-1; the match to TRBD1 covers 10 bases. The CDR3 runs 16 residues. Looked up from germline, CDR1 is LGHNA and CDR2 is YSLEER. The J segment lost 15 bases and the V segment lost 0 bases, leaving 14 bases of the junction unmatched. The CDR3 region has the DNA TGCGCCAGCAGCCAAGATCTGGGACAGGGGAGTCAAGTGCGGTTCTTC. This sequence encodes CASSQDLGQGSQVRFF.